Here is one T cell receptor (beta chain) with its context. What it binds is unknown. The CDR3 has 12 residues. Germline V lookup: CDR1 MNHEY, CDR2 SVGEGT. V was pared by 8 bases and J by 3 bases, with 10 bases between. Via MiXCR, TCRdb re-called the 5' RACE reads, giving one row per CDR3 protein. The sample includes about 340,000 distinct CDR3 sequences, 15% of them seen just once. The data derive from a study of T-cell memory formation after mild COVID-19. Broader study findings: The CD4+ clones that contracted clustered mainly within CM and EM, and the CD8+ clones concentrated in EMRA. In pre-infection memory, a portion of responding clones appeared, which suggested that cross-reactive memory joined.

This rearrangement joins TRBV6-2 or TRBV6-3 to TRBJ1-2; possible D gene TRBD1, 6 bases. Specimen: PBMCs or a T cell subset sorted from them (not recorded which). The receptor was derived from a young man who had mild COVID-19 (a few samples of this study predate the infection). Cell type and time point are not known. CDR3 DNA: TGTGCCAGCCCAGGGGATGACTATGGCTACACCTTC. This encodes CASPGDDYGYTF.